This entry features one T cell receptor (beta chain) sequence. The sample comes from a study of blood T cell repertoires in COVID-19. Study overall: Acute and convalescent COVID-19 samples came from the United States, Italy and Spain.

Some clones are missing from TCRdb's copy, which holds only in-frame ones; the method was immunoSEQ multiplex PCR. The sample holds some 240,000 clones, 90% seen once. V dropped 5 bases and J dropped 5; count of bases not matched to a gene: 3. CDR1 and CDR2 (germline): SEHNR, FQNEAQ (reference sequence). CDR3 size: 13 residues. Sequencing input: peripheral blood. This TCR was recovered from a woman between 55 and 75 years old with COVID-19, enrolled during active disease. The chain uses TRBV7-9 and TRBJ2-3, with 8 bases that match TRBD2. The CDR3 DNA sequence: TGTGCCAGCAGCCTTGCGGGGGGAGATACGCAGTATTTT. This sequence encodes CASSLAGGDTQYF. Together with reference TRBV7-9 and TRBJ2-3, the CDR3 gives the full variable domain: DTGVSQNPRHKITKRGQNVTFRCDPISEHNRLYWYRQTLGQGPEFLTYFQNEAQLEKSRLLSDRFSAERPKGSFSTLEIQRTEQGDSAMYLCASSLAGGDTQYFGPGTRLTVL.